The clone carrying this T cell receptor (beta chain) came up once. Amplification used 60 Vbeta primers and 13 Jbeta primers. Repertoires were generated with immunoSEQ multiplex PCR, while TCRdb's copy carries only in-frame clones and drops some. Here the sample spans about 150,000 clones, 70% to 80% being singletons. These data come from a study of cytomegalovirus exposure and HLA in healthy donors. Looking at the study overall: Counted in an early data release were 75 million to 85 million unique TCRs from HLA-typed donors.

V was clipped by 0 bases and J by 0 bases; unmatched bases: 6. This CDR3 contains 18 residues. Germline CDR1 SGHRS, CDR2 YFSETQ. The genes are TRBV5-1 and TRBJ2-7, with 13 bases fitting TRBD2. The sample was PBMCs. The origin of this receptor is a man aged 25 to 40 in good health and CMV-seronegative. In nucleotides, the CDR3 is TGCGCCAGCAGCTTGGGACTAGCGGGGGGCGGGGGCTCCTACGAGCAGTACTTC. Translating gives CASSLGLAGGGGSYEQYF.